This T cell receptor (beta chain) was obtained from a study of blood T cell repertoires in COVID-19. Only in-frame clones appear in the TCRdb table, and some are missing; sequencing was by immunoSEQ multiplex PCR. The repertoire includes about 250,000 clones, roughly 89% of them detected once, and 3% sits in the top ten. Germline assignment: CDR1 LNHDA and CDR2 SQIVND (reference sequence). The CDR3 sequence is 13 residues long. J was trimmed by 6 bases and V by 8 bases; bases with no gene match: 9. This sequence joins TRBV19 and TRBJ1-1; 7 bases fit TRBD1. The receptor was derived from a young woman with active or convalescent COVID-19. The sample was peripheral blood. CDR3 residues: CASHPTGRSEAFF. The CDR3 nucleotides are TGTGCCAGTCATCCGACAGGGAGATCTGAAGCTTTCTTT.